This T cell receptor beta chain was obtained from a study of blood T cell dynamics during melanoma immunotherapy. Measured with immunoSEQ multiplex PCR; TCRdb has only the in-frame clones, and not every one. Of about 10,000 clones listed, approximately 90% are singletons. The time point denotes: pre-treatment baseline. This CDR3 has 14 amino acids. Germline V gives CDR1 SGHRS, CDR2 YFSETQ. V was shortened by 3 bases and J by 6 bases, with 15 bases between the two germline ends. Sequencing was performed on blood, taken from a patient treated with checkpoint blockade. This receptor was taken from a human donor with melanoma. The chain recombines TRBV5-1 with TRBJ1-1, with D tentatively TRBD1 (5 bases). Here the CDR3 reads CASSSIQGPPEAFF. In nucleotides, the CDR3 is TGCGCCAGCAGCTCCATCCAGGGACCCCCTGAAGCTTTCTTT.